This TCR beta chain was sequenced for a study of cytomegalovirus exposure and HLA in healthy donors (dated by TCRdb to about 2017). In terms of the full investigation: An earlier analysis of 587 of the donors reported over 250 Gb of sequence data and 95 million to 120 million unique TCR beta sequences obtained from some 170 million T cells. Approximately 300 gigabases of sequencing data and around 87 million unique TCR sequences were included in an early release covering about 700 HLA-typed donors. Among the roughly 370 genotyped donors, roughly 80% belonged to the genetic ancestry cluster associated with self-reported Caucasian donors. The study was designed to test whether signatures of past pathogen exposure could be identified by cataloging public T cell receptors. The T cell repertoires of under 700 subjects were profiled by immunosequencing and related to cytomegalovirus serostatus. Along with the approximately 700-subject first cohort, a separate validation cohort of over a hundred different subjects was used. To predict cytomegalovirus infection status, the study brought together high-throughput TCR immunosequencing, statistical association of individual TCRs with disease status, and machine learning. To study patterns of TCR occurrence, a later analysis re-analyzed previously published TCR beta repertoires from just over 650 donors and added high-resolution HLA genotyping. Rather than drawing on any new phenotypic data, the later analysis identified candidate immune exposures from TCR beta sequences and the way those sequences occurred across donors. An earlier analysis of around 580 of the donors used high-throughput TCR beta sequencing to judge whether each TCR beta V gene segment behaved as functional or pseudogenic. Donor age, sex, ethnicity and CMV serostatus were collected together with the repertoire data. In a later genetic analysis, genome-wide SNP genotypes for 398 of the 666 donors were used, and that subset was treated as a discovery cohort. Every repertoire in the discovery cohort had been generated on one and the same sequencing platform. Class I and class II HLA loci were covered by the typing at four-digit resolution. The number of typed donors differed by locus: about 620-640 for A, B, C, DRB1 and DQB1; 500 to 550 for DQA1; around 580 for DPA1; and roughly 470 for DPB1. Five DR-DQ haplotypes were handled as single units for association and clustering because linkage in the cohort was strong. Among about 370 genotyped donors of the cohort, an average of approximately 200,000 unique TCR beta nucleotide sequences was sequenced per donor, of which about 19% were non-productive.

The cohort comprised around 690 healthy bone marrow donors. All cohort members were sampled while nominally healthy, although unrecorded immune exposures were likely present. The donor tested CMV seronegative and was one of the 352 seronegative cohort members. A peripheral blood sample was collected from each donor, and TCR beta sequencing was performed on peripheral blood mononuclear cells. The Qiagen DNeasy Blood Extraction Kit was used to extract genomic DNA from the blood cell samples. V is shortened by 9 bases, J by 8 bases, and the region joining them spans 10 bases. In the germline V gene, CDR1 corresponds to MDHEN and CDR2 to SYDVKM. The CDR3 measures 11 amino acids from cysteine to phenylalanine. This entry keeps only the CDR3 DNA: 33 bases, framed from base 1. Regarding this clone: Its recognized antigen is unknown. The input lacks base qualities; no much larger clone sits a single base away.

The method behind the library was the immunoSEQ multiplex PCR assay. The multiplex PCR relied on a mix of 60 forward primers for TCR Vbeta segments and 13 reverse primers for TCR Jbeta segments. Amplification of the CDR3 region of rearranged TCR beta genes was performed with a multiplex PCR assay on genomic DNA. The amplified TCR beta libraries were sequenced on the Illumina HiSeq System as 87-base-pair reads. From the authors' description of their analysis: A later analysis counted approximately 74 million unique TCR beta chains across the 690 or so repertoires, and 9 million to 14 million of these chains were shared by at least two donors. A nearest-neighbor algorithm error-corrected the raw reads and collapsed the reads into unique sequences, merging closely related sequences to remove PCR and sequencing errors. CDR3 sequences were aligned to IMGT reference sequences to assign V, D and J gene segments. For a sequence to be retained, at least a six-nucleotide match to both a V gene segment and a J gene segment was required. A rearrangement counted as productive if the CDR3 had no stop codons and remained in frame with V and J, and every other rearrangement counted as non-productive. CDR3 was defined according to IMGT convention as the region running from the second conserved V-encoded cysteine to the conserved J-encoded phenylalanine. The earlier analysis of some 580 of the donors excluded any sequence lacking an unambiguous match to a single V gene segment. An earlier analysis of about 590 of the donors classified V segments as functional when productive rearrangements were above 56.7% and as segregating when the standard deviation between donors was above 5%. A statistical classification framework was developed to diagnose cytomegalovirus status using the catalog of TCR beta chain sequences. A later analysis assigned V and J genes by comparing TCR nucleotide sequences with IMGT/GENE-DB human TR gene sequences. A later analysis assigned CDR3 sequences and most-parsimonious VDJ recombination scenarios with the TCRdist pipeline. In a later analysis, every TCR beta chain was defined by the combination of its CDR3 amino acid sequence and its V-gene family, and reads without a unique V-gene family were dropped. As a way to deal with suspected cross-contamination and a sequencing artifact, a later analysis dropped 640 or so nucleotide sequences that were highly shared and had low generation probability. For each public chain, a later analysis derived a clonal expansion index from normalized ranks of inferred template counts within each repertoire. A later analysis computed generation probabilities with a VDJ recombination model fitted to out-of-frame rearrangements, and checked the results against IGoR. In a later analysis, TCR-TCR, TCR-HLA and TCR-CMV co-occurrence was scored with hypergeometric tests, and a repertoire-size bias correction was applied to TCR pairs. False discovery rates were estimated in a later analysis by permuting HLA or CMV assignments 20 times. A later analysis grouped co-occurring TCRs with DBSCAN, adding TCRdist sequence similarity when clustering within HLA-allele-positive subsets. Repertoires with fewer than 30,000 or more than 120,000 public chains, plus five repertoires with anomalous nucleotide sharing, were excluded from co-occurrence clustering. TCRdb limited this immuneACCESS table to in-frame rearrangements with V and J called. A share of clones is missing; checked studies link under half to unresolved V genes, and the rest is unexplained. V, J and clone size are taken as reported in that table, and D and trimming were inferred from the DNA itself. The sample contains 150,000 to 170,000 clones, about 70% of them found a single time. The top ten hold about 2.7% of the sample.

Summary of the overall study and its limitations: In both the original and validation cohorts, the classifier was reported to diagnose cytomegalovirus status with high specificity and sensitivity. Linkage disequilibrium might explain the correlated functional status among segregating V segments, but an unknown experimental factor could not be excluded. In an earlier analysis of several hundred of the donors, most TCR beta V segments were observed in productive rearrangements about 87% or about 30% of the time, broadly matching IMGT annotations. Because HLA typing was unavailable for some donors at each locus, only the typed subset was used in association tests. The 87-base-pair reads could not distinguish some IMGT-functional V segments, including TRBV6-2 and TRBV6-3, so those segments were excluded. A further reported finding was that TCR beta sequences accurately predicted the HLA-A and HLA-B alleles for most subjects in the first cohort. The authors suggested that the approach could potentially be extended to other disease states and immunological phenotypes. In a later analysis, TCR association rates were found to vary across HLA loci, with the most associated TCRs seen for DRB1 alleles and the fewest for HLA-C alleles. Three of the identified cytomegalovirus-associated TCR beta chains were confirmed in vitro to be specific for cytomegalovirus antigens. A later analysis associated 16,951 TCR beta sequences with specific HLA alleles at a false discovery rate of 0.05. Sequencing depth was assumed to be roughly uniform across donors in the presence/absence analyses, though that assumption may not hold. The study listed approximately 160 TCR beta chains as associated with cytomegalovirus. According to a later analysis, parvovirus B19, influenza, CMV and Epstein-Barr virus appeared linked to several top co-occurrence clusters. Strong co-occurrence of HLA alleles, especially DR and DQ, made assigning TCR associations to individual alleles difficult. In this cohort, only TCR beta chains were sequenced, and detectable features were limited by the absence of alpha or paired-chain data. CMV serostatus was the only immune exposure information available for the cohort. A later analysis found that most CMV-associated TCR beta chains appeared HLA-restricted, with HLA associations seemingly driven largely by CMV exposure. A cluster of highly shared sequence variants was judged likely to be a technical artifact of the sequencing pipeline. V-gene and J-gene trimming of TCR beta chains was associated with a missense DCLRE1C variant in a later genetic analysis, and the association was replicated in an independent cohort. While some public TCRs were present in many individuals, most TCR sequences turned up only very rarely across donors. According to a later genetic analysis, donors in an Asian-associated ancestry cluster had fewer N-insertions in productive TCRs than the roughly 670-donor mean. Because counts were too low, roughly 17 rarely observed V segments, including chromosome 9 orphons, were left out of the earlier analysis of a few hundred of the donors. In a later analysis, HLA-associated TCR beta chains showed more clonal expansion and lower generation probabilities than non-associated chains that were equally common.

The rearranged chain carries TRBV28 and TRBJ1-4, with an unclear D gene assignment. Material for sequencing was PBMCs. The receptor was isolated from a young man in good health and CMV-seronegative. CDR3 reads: CASQAWEKLFF. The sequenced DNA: TGTGCCAGTCAGGCGTGGGAAAAACTGTTTTTT.